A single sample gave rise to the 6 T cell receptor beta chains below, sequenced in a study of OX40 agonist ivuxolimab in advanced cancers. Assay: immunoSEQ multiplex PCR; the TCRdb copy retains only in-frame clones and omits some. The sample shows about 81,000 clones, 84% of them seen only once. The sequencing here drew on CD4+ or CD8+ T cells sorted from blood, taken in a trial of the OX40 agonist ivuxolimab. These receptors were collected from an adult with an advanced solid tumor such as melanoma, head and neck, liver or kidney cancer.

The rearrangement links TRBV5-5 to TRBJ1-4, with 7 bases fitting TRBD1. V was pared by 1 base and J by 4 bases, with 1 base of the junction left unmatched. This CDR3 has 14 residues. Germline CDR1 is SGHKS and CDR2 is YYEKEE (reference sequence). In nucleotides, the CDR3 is TGTGCCAGCAGCTTGCGACAGGGTAATGAAAAACTGTTTTTT. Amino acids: CASSLRQGNEKLFF.

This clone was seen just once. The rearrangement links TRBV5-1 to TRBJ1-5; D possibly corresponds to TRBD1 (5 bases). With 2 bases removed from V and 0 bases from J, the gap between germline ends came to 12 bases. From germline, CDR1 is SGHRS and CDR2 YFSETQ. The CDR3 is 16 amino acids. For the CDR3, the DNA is TGCGCCAGCAGCTTTGGGACCGGTAATAGCAATCAGCCCCAGCATTTT. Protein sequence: CASSFGTGNSNQPQHF.

The CDR3 DNA sequence: TGCAGTGCTAGTGACTTAGATACGCAGTATTTT. This gives the protein CSASDLDTQYF. The chain couples TRBV20-1 to TRBJ2-3; D is undetermined. Germline CDR1 and CDR2: DFQATT and SNEGSKA (reference sequence). V shed 3 bases and J shed 5 bases, with 6 bases lying between them. CDR3 length: 11 residues.

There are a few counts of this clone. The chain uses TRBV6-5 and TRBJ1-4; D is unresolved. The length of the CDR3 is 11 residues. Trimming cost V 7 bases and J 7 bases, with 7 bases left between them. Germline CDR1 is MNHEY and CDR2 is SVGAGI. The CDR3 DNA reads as TGTGCCAGCAAGTTTGGTGAAAAACTGTTTTTT. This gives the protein CASKFGEKLFF.

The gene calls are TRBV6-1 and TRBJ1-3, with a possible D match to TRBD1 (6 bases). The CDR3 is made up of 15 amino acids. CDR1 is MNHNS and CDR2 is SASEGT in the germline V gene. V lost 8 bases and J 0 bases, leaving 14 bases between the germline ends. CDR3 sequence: CASYDRPRSGNTIYF. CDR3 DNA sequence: TGTGCCAGCTATGACAGGCCCCGCTCTGGAAACACCATATATTTT.

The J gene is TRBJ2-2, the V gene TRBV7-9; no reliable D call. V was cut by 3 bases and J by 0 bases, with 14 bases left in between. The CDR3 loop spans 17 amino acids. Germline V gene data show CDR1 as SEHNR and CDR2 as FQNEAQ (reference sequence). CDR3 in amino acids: CASSFPTDTTNTGELFF. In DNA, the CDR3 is TGTGCCAGCAGCTTCCCGACCGACACGACGAACACCGGGGAGCTGTTTTTT.